Below are 20 T cell receptor beta chains sequenced from a single sample in a study of OX40 agonist ivuxolimab in advanced cancers. Using immunoSEQ multiplex PCR, the repertoire was profiled, and TCRdb retains in-frame clones only, with some absent. The table includes approximately 99,000 clones, 80% to 90% detected once. The starting material was CD4+ or CD8+ T cells sorted from blood, obtained in a trial of the OX40 agonist ivuxolimab. These TCRs come from an adult with an advanced solid tumor such as melanoma, head and neck, liver or kidney cancer.

The chain recombines TRBV12-5 with TRBJ1-5, with unresolved D. Between the trimmed V and J ends, which lost 7 bases and 7 bases, there was a span of 11 bases. Germline V gene sequence: CDR1 LGHNT, CDR2 FRNRAP. The CDR3 totals 12 residues. As DNA, the CDR3 is TGTGCTAGTGCGGAACTACGACAGCCCCAGCATTTT. As protein: CASAELRQPQHF.

This chain connects TRBV7-8 to TRBJ2-3; D not certain. The CDR3 runs 13 residues. CDR1 and CDR2 (germline): SGHVS, FQNEAQ. V lost 3 bases and J lost 5, with 9 bases in between. The CDR3 nucleotides are TGTGCCAGCAGCTTCGGGCTTGGAGATACGCAGTATTTT. Its protein is CASSFGLGDTQYF.

J is TRBJ2-3 and V is TRBV19, with D perhaps matching TRBD2 (5 bases). Trimming took 7 bases from V and 1 from J, leaving 12 bases between them. Germline V gene data show CDR1 as LNHDA and CDR2 as SQIVND (reference sequence). CDR3 length: 14 residues. The CDR3 DNA reads as TGTGCCAGTAAACGACGTAGCGGCACAGATACGCAGTATTTT. Translating gives CASKRRSGTDTQYF.

This rearrangement joins TRBV10-3 to TRBJ2-3; D gene unclear. This CDR3 contains 13 residues. Trimming took 4 bases from V and 3 from J, leaving 8 bases between them. Germline V lookup: CDR1 ENHRY, CDR2 SYGVKD. CDR3 sequence (DNA): TGTGCCATCAGTGCGCCAGATACAGATACGCAGTATTTT. Its translation is CAISAPDTDTQYF.

CDR3 sequence reads: CASSLQANTGELFF. CDR3 DNA sequence: TGTGCCAGCTCACTACAGGCCAACACCGGGGAGCTGTTTTTT. The V gene is TRBV18, the J gene TRBJ2-2; perhaps TRBD1 as D (5 bases). This CDR3 is built from 14 residues. The V gene lost 4 bases and the J gene lost 2 bases, with 8 bases spanning the gap. Germline V gives CDR1 KGHSH, CDR2 LQKENI.

J is TRBJ1-2 and V is TRBV2, with D tentatively TRBD1 (6 bases). This CDR3 has 12 amino acids. Germline V gene sequence: CDR1 SNHLY, CDR2 FYNNEI. Trimming shortened V by 3 bases and J by 7 bases, and 9 bases separated the two germline ends. Here the CDR3 reads CASSDRGPGYTF. CDR3 in DNA: TGTGCCAGCAGTGACAGGGGTCCTGGCTACACCTTC.

This chain links TRBV27 with TRBJ2-7; D possibly uses TRBD1 or TRBD2 (5 bases each). Trimming shortened V by 0 bases and J by 7 bases, and 13 bases separated the two germline ends. The CDR3 totals 14 residues. Germline V gives CDR1 MNHEY, CDR2 SMNVEV (reference sequence). CDR3 DNA sequence: TGTGCCAGCAGTTTATCAGGGGACCCCCGGGAGCAGTACTTC. Translation: CASSLSGDPREQYF.

V and J are TRBV19 and TRBJ2-1; possible D gene TRBD2, 6 bases. Germline-derived CDR1 and CDR2 are LNHDA and SQIVND (reference sequence). This CDR3 comprises 14 residues. The V end was cut by 9 bases, the J end by 6 bases, with 18 bases between. The CDR3 sequence is CAREGELGTNEQFF. The CDR3, as DNA: TGTGCCAGGGAGGGAGAGTTGGGAACCAATGAGCAGTTCTTC.

The CDR3 loop reads CASSTSGGGTGELFF. The CDR3 DNA follows: TGTGCCAGCAGTACCTCGGGGGGGGGCACCGGGGAGCTGTTTTTT. The chain carries TRBV6-6 and TRBJ2-2; the match to TRBD2 covers 8 bases. The germline CDR1 and CDR2 sequences are MNHNY and SVGAGI (reference sequence). J gave up 4 bases and V 5 bases, and 6 bases lay outside the gene matches. CDR3 length equals 15 residues.

The V gene is TRBV2, the J gene TRBJ2-1; no clear D. V was pared by 6 bases and J by 6 bases, with 12 bases between. Per germline, CDR1 SNHLY and CDR2 FYNNEI. The CDR3 runs 13 residues. DNA for the CDR3: TGTGCCAGCAGCGCGACCCCGTTCAATGAGCAGTTCTTC. It codes for CASSATPFNEQFF.

The V gene is TRBV6-6, the J gene TRBJ1-1, with TRBD1 matching 8 bases. The CDR3 covers 13 residues. CDR1 is MNHNY and CDR2 is SVGAGI in the germline V gene (reference sequence). J gave up 7 bases and V 5 bases, and 6 bases lay outside the gene matches. The chain's CDR3 is CASSQTGEGEAFF. CDR3 sequence (DNA): TGTGCCAGCAGTCAGACAGGGGAGGGTGAAGCTTTCTTT.

V usage is TRBV6-4 and J usage is TRBJ1-2; D perhaps matches TRBD1 (5 bases). CDR1 is MRHNA, CDR2 SNTAGT, per germline. The V end lost 9 bases, the J end lost 0 bases, and 32 bases lay between the germline ends. The CDR3 is 20 amino acids. CDR3 nucleotide sequence: TGTGCCAGTGGGGCGGTTCCCCCATTAACTATGAACTCCTCTAACTATGGCTACACCTTC. Residues: CASGAVPPLTMNSSNYGYTF.

To note about this clone: Other DNA variants within this sample encode the same CDR3. The chain couples TRBV19 to TRBJ1-5; D call uncertain. V gave up 6 bases and J gave up 4 bases, with 7 bases separating them. CDR1 and CDR2 from the germline V gene are LNHDA and SQIVND (reference sequence). The CDR3 loop spans 12 amino acids. The CDR3 sequence is CASRDSNQPQHF. CDR3 nucleotide sequence: TGTGCCAGTAGAGATTCAAATCAGCCCCAGCATTTT.

The V gene is TRBV7-5, the J gene TRBJ1-1. TRBV7-5 is an annotated pseudogene. CDR3 length: 16 amino acids. This chain's CDR3 is CARSNDSPPLNTEAFF. CDR3 nucleotide sequence: TGTGCCAGAAGCAATGATTCGCCCCCTCTGAACACTGAAGCTTTCTTT.

The chain has TRBV4-1 and TRBJ2-3; D uncertain. The CDR3 extends over 16 amino acids. Trimming cost V 4 bases and J 5 bases, with 19 bases left between them. Germline-derived CDR1 and CDR2 are MGHRA and YSYEKL. The CDR3 DNA reads TGCGCCAGCAGCCGCCAGGCCCTCTCTAGTTTAGATACGCAGTATTTT. Its translation: CASSRQALSSLDTQYF.

The chain uses TRBV27 and TRBJ2-1, with TRBD2 matching over 13 bases. Germline V gene lookup returns CDR1 MNHEY and CDR2 SMNVEV (reference sequence). Trimming at V came to 5 bases and at J to 3 bases, leaving 10 bases not matched to a gene. The CDR3 loop spans 18 amino acids. CDR3 amino acids: CASSQRTSGRGGYNEQFF. The CDR3 nucleotides read TGTGCCAGCAGTCAAAGGACTAGCGGGAGAGGGGGCTACAATGAGCAGTTCTTC.

CDR3 sequence: CASSIGQGDEQFF. The CDR3 nucleotides are TGTGCCAGCAGCATCGGACAGGGGGATGAGCAGTTCTTC. The chain couples TRBV11-2 to TRBJ2-1, with 10 bases aligning to TRBD1. V lost 5 bases to trimming and J lost 8 bases; unmatched junction nucleotides: 3. The CDR3 is made up of 13 amino acids. Looked up from germline, CDR1 is SGHAT and CDR2 is FQNNGV.

This chain connects TRBV5-1 to TRBJ2-3; the D gene is possibly TRBD1 (5 bases). This CDR3 spans 13 amino acids. CDR1 and CDR2 from the germline V gene are SGHRS and YFSETQ. The germline V and J ends were trimmed by 2 bases and 4 bases, with 8 bases remaining between them. The CDR3 DNA is TGCGCCAGCAGCTTTCTAGGGGCAGATACGCAGTATTTT. Its protein is CASSFLGADTQYF.

In nucleotides, the CDR3 is TGTGCCAGCAGTTACTCGCGCAGGGGTTGGACTGAAGCTTTCTTT. Protein sequence: CASSYSRRGWTEAFF. This chain joins TRBV6-5 and TRBJ1-1; maybe TRBD1 (6 bases). Trimming stripped 0 bases from V and 5 bases from J, with 13 bases between. The germline gives CDR1 MNHEY, CDR2 SVGAGI. CDR3 length: 15 amino acids.

The genes are TRBV5-1 and TRBJ2-2, with a possible D match to TRBD2 (5 bases). The CDR3 is 13 residues long. Trimming took off 4 bases at V and 5 bases at J, with 9 bases between the two ends. CDR1 and CDR2 (germline): SGHRS, YFSETQ. The CDR3 sequence: CASSGGRTGELFF. The CDR3 nucleotides read TGCGCCAGCAGCGGCGGGCGAACCGGGGAGCTGTTTTTT.